This T cell receptor beta chain was obtained from a study of PD-L1 blockade in urothelial cancer. The wider study: Of 28 to 35 patients, around 25 were males with bladder-origin urothelial cancer. Tumors yielded a median of approximately 1,400 T cells. Study results and limitations: Patients showing durable benefit displayed a greater abundance of tumor-infiltrating T lymphocytes.

This clone was seen a handful of times. Its antigen is not identified. Germline V lookup: CDR1 MNHGY, CDR2 SAAAGT. Trimming took 0 bases from V and 3 from J, leaving 9 bases between them. This CDR3 region has 15 residues. Libraries were prepared by immunoSEQ multiplex PCR; TCRdb keeps only in-frame clonotypes and omits some of them. Of about 1,700 clones listed, roughly a third are singletons. Sequenced material: tumor tissue, taken before atezolizumab (anti-PD-L1) treatment. The receptor was derived from a man in his 60s with urothelial cancer. This chain links TRBV6-8 with TRBJ1-5; TRBD1 is a possible D gene (6 bases). CDR3 DNA: TGTGCCAGCAGTTACTCGAGGGGGATCAATCAGCCCCAGCATTTT. Encoded protein: CASSYSRGINQPQHF.